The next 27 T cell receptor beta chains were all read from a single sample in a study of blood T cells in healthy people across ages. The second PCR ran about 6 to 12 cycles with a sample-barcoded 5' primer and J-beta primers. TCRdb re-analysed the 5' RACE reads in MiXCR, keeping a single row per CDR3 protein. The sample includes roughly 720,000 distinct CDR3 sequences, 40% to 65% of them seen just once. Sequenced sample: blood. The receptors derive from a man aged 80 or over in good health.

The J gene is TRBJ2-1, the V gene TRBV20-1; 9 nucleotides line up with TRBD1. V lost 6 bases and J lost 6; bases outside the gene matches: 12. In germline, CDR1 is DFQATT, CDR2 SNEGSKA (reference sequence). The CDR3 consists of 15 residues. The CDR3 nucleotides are TGCAGTGCCTGGTCGTGGACAGGGGTCGTCAATGAGCAGTTCTTC. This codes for CSAWSWTGVVNEQFF.

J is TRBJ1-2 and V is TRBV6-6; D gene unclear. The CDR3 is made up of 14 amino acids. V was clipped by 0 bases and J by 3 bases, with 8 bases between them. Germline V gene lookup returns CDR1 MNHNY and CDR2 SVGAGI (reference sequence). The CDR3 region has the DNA TGTGCCAGCAGTTACTCGGGAGCCTACTATGGCTACACCTTC. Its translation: CASSYSGAYYGYTF.

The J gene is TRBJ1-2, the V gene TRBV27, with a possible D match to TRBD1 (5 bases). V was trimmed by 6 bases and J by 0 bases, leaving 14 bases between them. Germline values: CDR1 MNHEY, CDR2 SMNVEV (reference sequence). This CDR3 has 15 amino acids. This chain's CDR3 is CASREPGGTNYGYTF. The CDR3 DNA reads TGTGCCAGCAGAGAGCCCGGGGGTACTAACTATGGCTACACCTTC.

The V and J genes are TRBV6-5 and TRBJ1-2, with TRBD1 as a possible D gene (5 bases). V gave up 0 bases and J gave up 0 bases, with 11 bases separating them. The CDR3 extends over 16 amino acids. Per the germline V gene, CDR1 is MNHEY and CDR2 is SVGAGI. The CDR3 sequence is CASSYSGRETNYGYTF. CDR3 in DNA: TGTGCCAGCAGTTACTCCGGCAGGGAGACTAACTATGGCTACACCTTC.

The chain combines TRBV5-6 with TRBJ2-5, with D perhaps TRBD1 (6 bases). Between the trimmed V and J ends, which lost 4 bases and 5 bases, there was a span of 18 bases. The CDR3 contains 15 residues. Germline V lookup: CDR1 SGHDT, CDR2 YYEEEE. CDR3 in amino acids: CASSPPDRLGETQYF. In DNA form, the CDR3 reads TGTGCCAGCAGCCCACCCGACAGGCTCGGGGAGACCCAGTACTTC.

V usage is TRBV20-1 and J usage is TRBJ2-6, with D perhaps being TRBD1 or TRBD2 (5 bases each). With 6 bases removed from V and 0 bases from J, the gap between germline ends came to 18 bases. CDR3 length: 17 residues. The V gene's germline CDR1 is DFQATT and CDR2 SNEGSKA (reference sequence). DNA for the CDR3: TGCAGTGCCATCCCCCGGGACCTCCACTCTGGGGCCAACGTCCTGACTTTC. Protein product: CSAIPRDLHSGANVLTF.

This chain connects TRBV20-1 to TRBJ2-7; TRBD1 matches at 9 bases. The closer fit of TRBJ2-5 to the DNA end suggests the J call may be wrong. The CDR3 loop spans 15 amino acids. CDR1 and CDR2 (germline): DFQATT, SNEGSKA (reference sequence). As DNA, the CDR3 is TGCAGTGCAAAGGCCGGGACAGGGAATTTACAGACCCAGTACTTC. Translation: CSAKAGTGNLQTQYF.

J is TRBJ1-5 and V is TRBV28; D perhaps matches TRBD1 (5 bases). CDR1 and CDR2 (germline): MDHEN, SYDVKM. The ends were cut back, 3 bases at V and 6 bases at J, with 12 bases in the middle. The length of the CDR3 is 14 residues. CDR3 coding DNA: TGTGCCAGCAGTTTTTACTCAGGGACTCAGCCCCAGCATTTT. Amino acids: CASSFYSGTQPQHF. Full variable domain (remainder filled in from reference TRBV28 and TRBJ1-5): DVKVTQSSRYLVKRTGEKVFLECVQDMDHENMFWYRQDPGLGLRLIYFSYDVKMKEKGDIPEGYSVSREKKERFSLILESASTNQTSMYLCASSFYSGTQPQHFGDGTRLSIL.

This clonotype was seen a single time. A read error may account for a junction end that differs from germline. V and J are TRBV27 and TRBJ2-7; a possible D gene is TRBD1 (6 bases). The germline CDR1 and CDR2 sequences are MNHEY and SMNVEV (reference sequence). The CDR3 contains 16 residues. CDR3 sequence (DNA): TGCACCAGCAGTTCGCTCCACAGGGCGCAGGGCTACGAGCAGTACTTC. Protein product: CTSSSLHRAQGYEQYF.

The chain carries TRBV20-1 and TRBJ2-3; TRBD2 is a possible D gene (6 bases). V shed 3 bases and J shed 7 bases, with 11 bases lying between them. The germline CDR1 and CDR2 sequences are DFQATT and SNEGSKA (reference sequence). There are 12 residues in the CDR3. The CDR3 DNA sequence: TGCAGTGCTAGTATTAGCGGTTATACGCAGTATTTT. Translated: CSASISGYTQYF.

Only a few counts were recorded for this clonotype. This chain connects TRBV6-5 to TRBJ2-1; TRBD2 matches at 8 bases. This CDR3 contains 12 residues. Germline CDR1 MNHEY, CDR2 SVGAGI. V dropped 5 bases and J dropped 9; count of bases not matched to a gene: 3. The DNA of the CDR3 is TGTGCCAGCAGTCCGCTAGCGGGTGAGCAGTTCTTC. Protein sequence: CASSPLAGEQFF.

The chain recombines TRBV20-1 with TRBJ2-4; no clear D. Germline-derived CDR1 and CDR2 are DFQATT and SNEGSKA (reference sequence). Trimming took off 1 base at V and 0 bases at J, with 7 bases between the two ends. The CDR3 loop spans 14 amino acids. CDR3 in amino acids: CSARGDLAKNIQYF. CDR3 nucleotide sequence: TGCAGTGCTAGAGGGGATCTAGCCAAAAACATTCAGTACTTC.

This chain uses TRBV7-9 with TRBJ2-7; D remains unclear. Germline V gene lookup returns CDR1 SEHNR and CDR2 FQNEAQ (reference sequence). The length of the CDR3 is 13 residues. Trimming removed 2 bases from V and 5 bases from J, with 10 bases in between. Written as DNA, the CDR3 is TGTGCCAGCAGCTTACCCGTCGATCACGAGCAGTACTTC. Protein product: CASSLPVDHEQYF.

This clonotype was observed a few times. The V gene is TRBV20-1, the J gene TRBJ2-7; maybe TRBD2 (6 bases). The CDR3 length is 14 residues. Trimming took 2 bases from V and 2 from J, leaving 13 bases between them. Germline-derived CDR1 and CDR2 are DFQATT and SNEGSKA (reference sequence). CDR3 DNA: TGCAGTGCTAGACGTACTAGCTTCCCCTACGAGCAGTACTTC. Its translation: CSARRTSFPYEQYF.

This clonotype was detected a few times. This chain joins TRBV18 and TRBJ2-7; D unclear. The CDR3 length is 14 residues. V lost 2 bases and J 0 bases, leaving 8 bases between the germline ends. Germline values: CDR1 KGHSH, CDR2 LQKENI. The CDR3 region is CASSPSPISYEQYF. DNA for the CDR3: TGTGCCAGCTCACCAAGTCCAATCTCCTACGAGCAGTACTTC.

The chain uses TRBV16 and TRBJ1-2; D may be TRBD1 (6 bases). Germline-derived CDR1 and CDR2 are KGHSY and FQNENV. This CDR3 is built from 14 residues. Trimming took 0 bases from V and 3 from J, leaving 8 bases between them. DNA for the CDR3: TGTGCCAGCAGCCAATCGAACAGGGACTATGGCTACACCTTC. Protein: CASSQSNRDYGYTF.

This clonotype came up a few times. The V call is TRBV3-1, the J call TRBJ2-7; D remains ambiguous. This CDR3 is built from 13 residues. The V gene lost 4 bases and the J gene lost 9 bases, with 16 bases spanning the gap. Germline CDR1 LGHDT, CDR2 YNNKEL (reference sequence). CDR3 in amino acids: CASSLRTPNGQYF. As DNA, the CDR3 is TGTGCCAGCAGCCTCCGAACCCCTAACGGGCAGTACTTC.

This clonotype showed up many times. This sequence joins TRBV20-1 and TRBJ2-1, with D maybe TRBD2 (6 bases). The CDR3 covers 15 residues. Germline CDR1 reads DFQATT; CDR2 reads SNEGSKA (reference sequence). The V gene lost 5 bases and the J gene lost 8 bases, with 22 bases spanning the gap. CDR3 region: CSALSGTRGIDEQFF. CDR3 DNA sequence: TGCAGTGCTCTCTCCGGGACCCGCGGGATCGATGAGCAGTTCTTC.

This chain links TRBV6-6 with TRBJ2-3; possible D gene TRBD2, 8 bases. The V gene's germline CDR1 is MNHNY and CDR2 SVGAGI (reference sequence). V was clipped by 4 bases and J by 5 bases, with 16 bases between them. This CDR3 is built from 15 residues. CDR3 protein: CASSSDRAGGDTQYF. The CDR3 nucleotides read TGTGCCAGCAGTTCTGACAGGGCGGGGGGAGATACGCAGTATTTT.

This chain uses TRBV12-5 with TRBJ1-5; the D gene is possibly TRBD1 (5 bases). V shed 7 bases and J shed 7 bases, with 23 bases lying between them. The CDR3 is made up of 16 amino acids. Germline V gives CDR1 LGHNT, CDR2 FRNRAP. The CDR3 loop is CASDFLPGGGHQPQHF. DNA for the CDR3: TGTGCTAGTGATTTCCTCCCGGGTGGGGGTCACCAGCCCCAGCATTTT.

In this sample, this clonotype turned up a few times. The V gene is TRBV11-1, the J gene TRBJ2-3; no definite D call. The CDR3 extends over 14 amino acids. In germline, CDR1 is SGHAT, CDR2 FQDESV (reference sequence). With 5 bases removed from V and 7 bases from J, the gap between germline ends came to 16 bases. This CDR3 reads CASSDGPRANTQYF. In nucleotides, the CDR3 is TGTGCCAGCAGCGACGGCCCCCGAGCAAATACGCAGTATTTT. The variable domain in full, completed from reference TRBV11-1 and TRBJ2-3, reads EAEVAQSPRYKITEKSQAVAFWCDPISGHATLYWYRQILGQGPELLVQFQDESVVDDSQLPKDRFSAERLKGVDSTLKIQPAELGDSAMYLCASSDGPRANTQYFGPGTRLTVL.

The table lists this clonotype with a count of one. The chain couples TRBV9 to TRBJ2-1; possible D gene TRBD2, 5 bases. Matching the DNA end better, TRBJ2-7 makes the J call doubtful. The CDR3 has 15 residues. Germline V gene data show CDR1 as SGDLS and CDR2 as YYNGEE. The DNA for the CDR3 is TGTGCCAGCAGCGTAAGAGGGCTACGGGCCGATGAGCAGTACTTC. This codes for CASSVRGLRADEQYF.

CDR3 region: CASSLKNRVGETQYF. The CDR3 coding sequence is TGTGCCAGCAGCTTAAAAAACAGGGTGGGCGAGACCCAGTACTTC. The chain employs TRBV7-6 and TRBJ2-5, with D perhaps matching TRBD1 (6 bases). Per the germline V gene, CDR1 is SGHVS and CDR2 is FNYEAQ. The CDR3 extends over 15 amino acids. Trimming took off 2 bases at V and 5 bases at J, with 15 bases between the two ends.

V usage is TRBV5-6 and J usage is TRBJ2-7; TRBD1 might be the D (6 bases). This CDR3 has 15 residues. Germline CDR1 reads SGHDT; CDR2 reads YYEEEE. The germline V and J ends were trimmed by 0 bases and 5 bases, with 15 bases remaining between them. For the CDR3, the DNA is TGTGCCAGCAGCTTGGCCGGGCAGGGGCGAGACGAGCAGTACTTC. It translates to CASSLAGQGRDEQYF.

The CDR3 loop is CASSPMGVTYEKLFF. The CDR3 DNA is TGTGCCAGCAGTCCCATGGGTGTAACATACGAAAAACTGTTTTTT. The rearrangement links TRBV12-3 or TRBV12-4 to TRBJ1-4, with unresolved D. V lost 5 bases and J lost 8, with 18 bases in between. The CDR3 contains 15 residues.

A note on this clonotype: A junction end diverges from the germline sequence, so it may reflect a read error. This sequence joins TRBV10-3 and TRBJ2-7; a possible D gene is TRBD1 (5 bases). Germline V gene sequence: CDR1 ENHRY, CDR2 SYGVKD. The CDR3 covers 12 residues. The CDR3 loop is CASSEKGRRQYF. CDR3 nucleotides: TGTGCCAGCAGTGAGAAGGGGCGCAGGCAGTACTTC.

CDR3 DNA sequence: TGTGCCAGCAATGGGGCGCGGACTATCTACGAGCAGTACTTC. It codes for CASNGARTIYEQYF. The rearrangement links TRBV6-2 or TRBV6-3 to TRBJ2-7, with a tentative D call TRBD2 (6 bases). This CDR3 region has 14 residues. The germline gives CDR1 MNHEY, CDR2 SVGEGT. The V and J ends lost 7 bases and 3 bases respectively, with 16 bases between them.